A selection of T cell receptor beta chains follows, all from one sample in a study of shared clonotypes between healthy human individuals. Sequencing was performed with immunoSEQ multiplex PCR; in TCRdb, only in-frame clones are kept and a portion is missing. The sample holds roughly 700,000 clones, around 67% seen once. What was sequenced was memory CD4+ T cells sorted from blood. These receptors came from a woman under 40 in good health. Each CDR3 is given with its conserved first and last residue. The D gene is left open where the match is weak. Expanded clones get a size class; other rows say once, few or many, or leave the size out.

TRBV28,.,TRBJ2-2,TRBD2,CASSQQRDLGELFF
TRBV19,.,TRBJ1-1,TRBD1,CASKQGQGEVEAFF
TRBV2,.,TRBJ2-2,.,CASSVELITGELFF
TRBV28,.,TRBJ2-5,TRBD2,CASSLLAGAQETQYF
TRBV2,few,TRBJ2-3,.,CASSLLVSSDTQYF
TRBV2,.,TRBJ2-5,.,CASTPGPLKTAQETQYF
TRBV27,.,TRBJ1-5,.,CASSGELDSNQPQHF
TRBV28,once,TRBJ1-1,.,CASKGGTEAFF
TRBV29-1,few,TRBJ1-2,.,CSVVMVFGGYTF
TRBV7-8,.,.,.,CASSSEGRGDISYEQYF
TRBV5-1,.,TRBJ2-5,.,CASRALETQYF
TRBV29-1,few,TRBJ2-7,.,CSVESVRKQYF
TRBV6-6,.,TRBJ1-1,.,CASSPLFSGTEAFF
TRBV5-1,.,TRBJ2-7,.,CASSLGGTGVYEQYF
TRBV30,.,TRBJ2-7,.,CAWSVLAYEQYF
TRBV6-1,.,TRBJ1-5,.,CASSVGRAYSNQPQHF
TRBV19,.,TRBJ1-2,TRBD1,CASRGTVYGYTF
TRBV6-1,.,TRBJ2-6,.,CASSRESGANVLTF
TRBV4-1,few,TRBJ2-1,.,CASSQDRANHNEQFF
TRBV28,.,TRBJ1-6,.,CASSSGQRSYNSPLHF
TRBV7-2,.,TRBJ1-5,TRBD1,CASSFGRGEGQPQHF
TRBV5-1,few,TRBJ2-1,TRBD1,CASSRDSNEQFF
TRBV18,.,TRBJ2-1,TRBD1,CASSPRTGLGDEQFF
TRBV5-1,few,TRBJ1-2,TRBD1,CASSLVTGGLQGAPGGNYGYTF
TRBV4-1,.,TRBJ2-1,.,CASSQYHRFSSYNEQFF
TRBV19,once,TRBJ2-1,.,CASSYQGEQFF
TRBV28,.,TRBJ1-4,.,CASSSQPNEKLFF
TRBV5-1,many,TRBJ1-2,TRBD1,CASSSGRDSGGYTF
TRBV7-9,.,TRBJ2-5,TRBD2,CASSLRTSGSLRETQYF
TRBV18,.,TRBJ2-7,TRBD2,CASSPAGVNYEQYF
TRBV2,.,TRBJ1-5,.,CASSERDRTVGNQPQHF
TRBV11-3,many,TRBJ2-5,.,CASSLGNLPGETQYF
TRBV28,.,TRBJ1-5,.,CASSIPARGSQPQHF
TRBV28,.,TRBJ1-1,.,CASSLRGFGVAFF
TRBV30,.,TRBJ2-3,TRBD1,CAWSVERPWTGPSTDTQYF
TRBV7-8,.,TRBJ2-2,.,CASSLTITGELFF
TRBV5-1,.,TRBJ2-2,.,CASSTKGTGELFF
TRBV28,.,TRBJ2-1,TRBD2,CASSGGVGGTSGSSYNEQFF
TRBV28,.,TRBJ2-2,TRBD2,CASNPQIAGVAGELFF
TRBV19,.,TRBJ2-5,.,CASSKGSSETQYF
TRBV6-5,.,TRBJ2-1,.,CASTTQGDEQFF
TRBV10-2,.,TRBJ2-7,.,CASRSGVGGPYEQYF